Sequencing of this T cell receptor beta chain was carried out in a study of T cell responses to AZD1222 COVID-19 vaccine. Study details: Samples with a second dose at about 4 or about 12 weeks were pooled together.

Germline CDR1 and CDR2: KGHDR and SFDVKD. The CDR3 totals 16 residues. After removal of 4 bases from V and 0 bases from J, the junction contained 3 bases not matched to a gene. Libraries were prepared by immunoSEQ multiplex PCR; TCRdb keeps only in-frame clonotypes and omits some of them. Of tens of thousands of clones detected, about nine tenths appear once; the ten largest clones hold 22%. The sample in question was peripheral blood, obtained on day 0 of AZD1222 vaccination. The receptor's source is an adult in good health. The rearrangement joins TRBV24-1 to TRBJ2-1; 9 bases line up with TRBD2. The CDR3 bases are TGTGCCACCAGTGACGCAGCGGGGGGCTCCTACAATGAGCAGTTCTTC. This gives the protein CATSDAAGGSYNEQFF.